This passage covers 30 T cell receptor beta chains from one sample sequenced in a study of cytomegalovirus exposure and HLA in healthy donors. Vbeta (60) and Jbeta (13) primers were used in the PCR. Generated by immunoSEQ multiplex PCR, the TCRdb table keeps only in-frame clones and is missing some. The sample spans about 48,000 clones; the ten largest clones claim roughly 5.5%. The sequenced material came from PBMCs. The receptors originated from a male donor in good health and CMV-seropositive.

CDR3 coding DNA: TGCGCCAGCAGCCAAGATAGCACAGGGAACTATGGCTACACCTTC. This sequence encodes CASSQDSTGNYGYTF. The chain employs TRBV4-3 and TRBJ1-2; perhaps TRBD1 as D (6 bases). CDR1 LGHNA and CDR2 YSLEER come from the germline V gene. Trimming pared 0 bases from V and 2 bases from J, leaving 10 bases between. The CDR3 consists of 15 residues.

CDR3 in amino acids: CASFGIGAGELFF. In DNA form, the CDR3 reads TGTGCCAGCTTTGGTATCGGGGCCGGGGAGCTGTTTTTT. The V call is TRBV2, the J call TRBJ2-2, with D possibly matching TRBD2 (5 bases). The CDR3 spans 13 residues. Trimming took 8 bases from V and 6 from J, leaving 13 bases between them. Germline loops: CDR1 SNHLY, CDR2 FYNNEI.

The chain is built from TRBV5-5 and TRBJ1-2; 10 bases line up with TRBD1. The CDR3 loop spans 14 amino acids. The germline CDR1 and CDR2 sequences are SGHKS and YYEKEE (reference sequence). Trimming took 4 bases from V and 6 from J; bases not matched to a gene: 6. The CDR3 sequence: CASSLGQGGDGYTF. The CDR3 DNA is TGTGCCAGCAGCCTCGGACAGGGGGGAGATGGCTACACCTTC.

This sequence joins TRBV28 and TRBJ2-1; D is unresolved. The CDR3 sequence is 13 residues long. Germline V gene sequence: CDR1 MDHEN, CDR2 SYDVKM. Trimming stripped 2 bases from V and 5 bases from J, with 7 bases between. The CDR3 coding sequence is TGTGCCAGCAGTTTACCCCAGGACAATGAGCAGTTCTTC. This gives the protein CASSLPQDNEQFF.

The chain employs TRBV5-1 and TRBJ1-1; TRBD1 is a possible D gene (6 bases). CDR3 size: 15 residues. Between the trimmed V and J ends, which lost 0 bases and 1 base, there was a span of 10 bases. Germline V gives CDR1 SGHRS, CDR2 YFSETQ. The CDR3 nucleotides read TGCGCCAGCAGCTTGGGTGCGGGGGCGAACACTGAAGCTTTCTTT. Translating it yields CASSLGAGANTEAFF.

The V call is TRBV5-5, the J call TRBJ1-2; 8 bases fit TRBD1. The V segment lost 0 bases and the J segment 0 bases; nucleotides outside the gene matches: 4. CDR1 SGHKS and CDR2 YYEKEE come from the germline V gene (reference sequence). CDR3 length equals 16 residues. CDR3 in DNA: TGTGCCAGCAGCTTGGGACAGGGGATTTCTAACTATGGCTACACCTTC. It codes for CASSLGQGISNYGYTF.

The chain combines TRBV7-2 with TRBJ2-3, with 7 bases fitting TRBD1. Germline V gene data show CDR1 as SGHTA and CDR2 as FQGNSA. J lost 0 bases, V lost 5 bases, and 8 bases had no gene match. The CDR3 consists of 16 residues. CDR3: CASSQTGPGSTDTQYF. As DNA, the CDR3 is TGTGCCAGCAGCCAGACAGGGCCCGGGAGCACAGATACGCAGTATTTT.

This chain links TRBV7-9 with TRBJ2-7; 8 bases fit TRBD1. There are 19 residues in the CDR3. The V gene end was trimmed by 4 bases and the J gene end by 3 bases; junction bases not matched to a gene: 20. The germline gives CDR1 SEHNR, CDR2 FQNEAQ (reference sequence). The CDR3 region is CASSYSRDRQFHGGYEQYF. CDR3 DNA: TGTGCCAGCAGCTACTCACGGGACAGGCAATTTCATGGGGGCTACGAGCAGTACTTC.

This chain connects TRBV5-1 to TRBJ1-1; 8 bases map to TRBD1. Looked up from germline, CDR1 is SGHRS and CDR2 is YFSETQ. The V segment lost 4 bases and the J segment 6 bases; nucleotides outside the gene matches: 11. CDR3 size: 15 residues. Here the CDR3 reads CASSLSQGASAEAFF. The CDR3 DNA reads as TGCGCCAGCAGCCTGTCCCAGGGGGCAAGTGCTGAAGCTTTCTTT.

The V and J genes are TRBV9 and TRBJ2-3; possibly TRBD2 for D (5 bases). Trimming shortened V by 0 bases and J by 0 bases, and 8 bases separated the two germline ends. Germline V CDR1 and CDR2: SGDLS, YYNGEE. The CDR3 has 15 amino acids. The CDR3 region is CASSVAGLSTDTQYF. Written as DNA, the CDR3 is TGTGCCAGCAGCGTAGCCGGACTTAGCACAGATACGCAGTATTTT.

This sequence joins TRBV15 and TRBJ2-2, with TRBD1 matching 7 bases. The germline gives CDR1 LNHNV, CDR2 YYDKDF (reference sequence). Unmatched junction bases numbered 1, after V lost 0 bases and J lost 0 bases. This CDR3 is built from 16 residues. As DNA, the CDR3 is TGTGCCACCAGCAGAGACAGGGGGTCGAACACCGGGGAGCTGTTTTTT. Translating it yields CATSRDRGSNTGELFF.

V usage is TRBV7-8 and J usage is TRBJ2-5, with D unclear. From germline, CDR1 is SGHVS and CDR2 FQNEAQ. Trimming shortened V by 4 bases and J by 13 bases, and 13 bases separated the two germline ends. The CDR3 runs 11 residues. The CDR3 nucleotides are TGTGCCAGCAGCTCTTCCTACGAGCGGTACTTC. It translates to CASSSSYERYF. Combining the CDR3 with reference TRBV7-8 and TRBJ2-5 gives the whole variable domain GAGVSQSPRYKVAKRGQDVALRCDPISGHVSLFWYQQALGQGPEFLTYFQNEAQLDKSGLPSDRFFAERPEGSVSTLKIQRTQQEDSAVYLCASSSSYERYFGPGTRLLVL.

With respect to this clone: The sample holds other DNA sequences that translate to the same CDR3. The J gene is TRBJ2-5, the V gene TRBV18; D is undetermined. The germline V gene has CDR1 KGHSH and CDR2 LQKENI. V was pared by 0 bases and J by 5 bases, with 10 bases between. CDR3 size: 14 residues. The CDR3 nucleotides are TGTGCCAGCTCACCACCGTACAGCCAGGAGACCCAGTACTTC. Translation: CASSPPYSQETQYF.

J is TRBJ2-2 and V is TRBV28; weak D call: TRBD2 (6 bases). Germline V gene data show CDR1 as MDHEN and CDR2 as SYDVKM. The CDR3 has 16 amino acids. V was shortened by 0 bases and J by 0 bases, with 8 bases between the two germline ends. The CDR3 is CASSLWGGANTGELFF. DNA of the CDR3: TGTGCCAGCAGTTTATGGGGGGGAGCGAACACCGGGGAGCTGTTTTTT.

V is TRBV6-5 and J is TRBJ2-7; D call uncertain. Between the trimmed V and J ends, which lost 0 bases and 6 bases, there was a span of 9 bases. CDR1 and CDR2 from the germline V gene are MNHEY and SVGAGI. CDR3 size: 13 residues. The CDR3 protein is CASSYSSPLEQYF. In DNA, the CDR3 is TGTGCCAGCAGTTACTCGAGCCCCCTCGAGCAGTACTTC.

The V and J genes are TRBV6-5 and TRBJ2-7; D uncertain. Looked up from germline, CDR1 is MNHEY and CDR2 is SVGAGI. V was cut by 2 bases and J by 5 bases, with 10 bases left in between. This CDR3 is 13 amino acids long. CDR3 DNA sequence: TGTGCCAGCAGTTACGGCCCAGGCGACGAGCAGTACTTC. Amino acid sequence: CASSYGPGDEQYF.

This sequence joins TRBV6-1 and TRBJ1-4; the D is unclear. The CDR3 is 16 amino acids. Trimming removed 2 bases from V and 0 bases from J, with 10 bases in between. Germline lookup yields CDR1 MNHNS and CDR2 SASEGT. The CDR3 is CASSEWEFATNEKLFF. CDR3 coding DNA: TGTGCCAGCAGTGAATGGGAGTTTGCAACTAATGAAAAACTGTTTTTT.

V and J are TRBV19 and TRBJ2-7; 11 nucleotides match TRBD1. This CDR3 spans 15 amino acids. V lost 3 bases, J lost 6 bases, and 7 bases stayed unmatched. The germline gives CDR1 LNHDA, CDR2 SQIVND (reference sequence). The CDR3 DNA sequence: TGTGCCAGTAGTATCTCCGGGACAGGGGGGGGCGAGCAGTACTTC. Encoded protein: CASSISGTGGGEQYF.

This sequence joins TRBV7-9 and TRBJ2-3; possible D gene TRBD1, 6 bases. This CDR3 comprises 16 residues. V lost 5 bases and J 0 bases, leaving 15 bases between the germline ends. The germline CDR1 and CDR2 sequences are SEHNR and FQNEAQ (reference sequence). The CDR3 sequence is CASSVGTLTSTDTQYF. For the CDR3, the DNA is TGTGCCAGCAGCGTTGGGACACTTACTAGCACAGATACGCAGTATTTT.

The chain joins TRBV6-5 to TRBJ2-1; perhaps TRBD2 as D (6 bases). Between the trimmed V and J ends, which lost 6 bases and 5 bases, there was a span of 17 bases. This CDR3 is built from 15 residues. Germline V CDR1 and CDR2: MNHEY, SVGAGI. CDR3 region: CASSSPGAGHNEQFF. For the CDR3, the DNA is TGTGCCAGCAGCTCCCCTGGGGCGGGGCACAATGAGCAGTTCTTC.

The chain has TRBV2 and TRBJ2-1, with TRBD2 matching over 14 bases. Germline CDR1 and CDR2: SNHLY and FYNNEI. Germline trimming cut 6 bases from V and 6 bases from J; bases unmatched to any gene: 10. This CDR3 has 17 residues. CDR3: CASRPGLAGALANEQFF. Here the CDR3 DNA reads TGTGCCAGCAGGCCGGGACTAGCGGGGGCCTTGGCCAATGAGCAGTTCTTC.

Here the CDR3 reads CAITLGQGHTGELFF. CDR3 DNA sequence: TGTGCCATCACCCTCGGACAGGGCCACACCGGGGAGCTGTTTTTT. V gene TRBV10-3 combines with J gene TRBJ2-2; 8 bases match TRBD1. J gave up 3 bases and V 7 bases, and 7 bases lay outside the gene matches. CDR1 and CDR2 (germline): ENHRY, SYGVKD. The CDR3 has 15 amino acids.

V and J are TRBV30 and TRBJ1-2; 10 bases map to TRBD1. CDR1 and CDR2 (germline): GTSNPN, SVGIG (reference sequence). With V trimmed by 3 bases and J by 7 bases, 17 bases remained unmatched. The CDR3 consists of 17 residues. Here the CDR3 DNA reads TGTGCCTGGAGAACCCCGGGGGGACAGGGGTTGGGTACTGGCTACACCTTC. Translated, it gives CAWRTPGGQGLGTGYTF. Using reference TRBV30 and TRBJ1-2 for the parts outside the CDR3, the full variable domain is SQTIHQWPATLVQPVGSPLSLECTVEGTSNPNLYWYRQAAGRGLQLLFYSVGIGQISSEVPQNLSASRPQDRQFILSSKKLLLSDSGFYLCAWRTPGGQGLGTGYTFGSGTRLTVV.

The rearrangement joins TRBV6-1 to TRBJ1-1; a possible D gene is TRBD1 (5 bases). Germline-derived CDR1 and CDR2 are MNHNS and SASEGT. V was shortened by 10 bases and J by 0 bases, with 9 bases between the two germline ends. The CDR3 runs to 12 residues. CDR3 nucleotide sequence: TGTGCCAACTACAGGTTGAACACTGAAGCTTTCTTT. This codes for CANYRLNTEAFF.

This CDR3 reads CASTGSGTRGYNEQFF. As DNA, the CDR3 is TGCGCCAGCACAGGCTCCGGGACTAGAGGCTACAATGAGCAGTTCTTC. This chain links TRBV5-1 with TRBJ2-1; 8 bases match TRBD2. The germline gives CDR1 SGHRS, CDR2 YFSETQ. The CDR3 contains 16 residues. The ends lost 6 bases at V and 3 bases at J; junction bases unmatched: 11.

The gene calls are TRBV13 and TRBJ1-1; unclear D gene. V lost 5 bases to trimming and J lost 5 bases, with 15 bases between them. The germline CDR1 and CDR2 sequences are PRHDT and FYEKMQ (reference sequence). The CDR3 runs 14 residues. The CDR3 sequence is CASSKAGAVTEAFF. CDR3 in DNA: TGTGCCAGCAGCAAAGCCGGTGCGGTTACTGAAGCTTTCTTT.

This chain connects TRBV4-1 to TRBJ2-7; 7 bases map to TRBD1. The length of the CDR3 is 14 residues. V lost 4 bases to trimming and J lost 3 bases; unmatched junction nucleotides: 6. Germline V gives CDR1 MGHRA, CDR2 YSYEKL. The CDR3 bases are TGCGCCAGCAGCCCGTGGGGACAGAACTACGAGCAGTACTTC. It yields the protein CASSPWGQNYEQYF.

This rearrangement joins TRBV27 to TRBJ2-7; D may be TRBD1 (6 bases). This CDR3 contains 16 residues. V was clipped by 0 bases and J by 4 bases, with 16 bases between them. The germline V gene encodes CDR1 MNHEY and CDR2 SMNVEV (reference sequence). Written as DNA, the CDR3 is TGTGCCAGCAGTTTATCTCGGACAGTCCAGGAGTACGAGCAGTACTTC. Translated, it gives CASSLSRTVQEYEQYF.

About this clone itself: Mismatch with germline at one junction end may stem from a read error. The V and J genes are TRBV5-1 and TRBJ2-1; D is possibly TRBD1 (5 bases). Germline assignment: CDR1 SGHRS and CDR2 YFSETQ. CDR3 length equals 17 residues. CDR3 protein: CASSFGRLADTYNEQFF. The CDR3 nucleotides read TGCGCCAGCAGCTTTGGACGACTGGCGGACACCTATAATGAGCAGTTCTTC.

The chain carries TRBV2 and TRBJ2-1; 8 bases align to TRBD2. In germline, CDR1 is SNHLY, CDR2 FYNNEI. This CDR3 region has 13 residues. CDR3 bases: TGTGCAAGCGGGAGCGGGGTTTACAATGAGCAGTTCTTC. Protein sequence: CASGSGVYNEQFF.